These 27 T cell receptor beta chains came from one sample sequenced in a study of OX40 agonist ivuxolimab in advanced cancers. Clones were sequenced by immunoSEQ multiplex PCR, and TCRdb holds only the in-frame ones, with some missing. The repertoire holds approximately 82,000 clones, with 94% as singletons. The input for sequencing was CD4+ or CD8+ T cells sorted from blood, taken in a trial of the OX40 agonist ivuxolimab. The receptors here all came from an adult with an advanced solid tumor such as melanoma, head and neck, liver or kidney cancer.

This sequence joins TRBV5-1 and TRBJ1-4, with a tentative D call TRBD1 (5 bases). CDR3 length equals 17 residues. CDR1 and CDR2 (germline): SGHRS, YFSETQ. The germline V and J ends were trimmed by 0 bases and 3 bases, with 15 bases remaining between them. For the CDR3, the DNA is TGCGCCAGCAGCTTGGGCTTAAACAGGATCGCTAATGAAAAACTGTTTTTT. Amino acids: CASSLGLNRIANEKLFF.

This sequence joins TRBV4-1 and TRBJ2-7; D gene unclear. Trimming shortened V by 3 bases and J by 0 bases, and 9 bases separated the two germline ends. The CDR3 spans 14 residues. Looked up from germline, CDR1 is MGHRA and CDR2 is YSYEKL. CDR3 residues: CASSHRTSSYEQYF. CDR3 nucleotide sequence: TGCGCCAGCAGCCACAGAACCTCCTCCTACGAGCAGTACTTC.

V is TRBV5-8 and J is TRBJ2-7; D uncertain. The CDR3 extends over 14 amino acids. V lost 0 bases to trimming and J lost 3 bases, with 10 bases between them. Looked up from germline, CDR1 is SGHTS and CDR2 is YDEGEE. The CDR3 spells CASSLGPYGYEQYF. CDR3 DNA sequence: TGTGCCAGCAGCTTGGGACCTTACGGCTACGAGCAGTACTTC.

This chain links TRBV2 with TRBJ2-7; TRBD2 might be the D (6 bases). This CDR3 contains 15 residues. The V gene lost 3 bases and the J gene lost 0 bases, with 12 bases spanning the gap. Per the germline V gene, CDR1 is SNHLY and CDR2 is FYNNEI. CDR3 nucleotides: TGTGCCAGCAGTGAGGGTAGCGGCCCCTCCTACGAGCAGTACTTC. Amino acids: CASSEGSGPSYEQYF.

On this clone itself: This specimen includes other DNA sequences encoding the same CDR3. The V call is TRBV27, the J call TRBJ1-1, with D uncertain. This CDR3 is built from 13 residues. From germline, CDR1 is MNHEY and CDR2 SMNVEV (reference sequence). Trimming left V 0 bases short and J 1 base short, with 3 bases between. Here the CDR3 reads CASSLSRNTEAFF. The CDR3 nucleotides are TGTGCCAGCAGTTTATCACGGAACACTGAAGCTTTCTTT.

The chain joins TRBV25-1 to TRBJ1-4; D not certain. CDR3 length: 15 amino acids. Per the germline V gene, CDR1 is MGHDK and CDR2 is SYGVNS. Trimming left V 5 bases short and J 3 bases short, with 13 bases between. The CDR3 sequence: CASSTTGFSNEKLFF. The CDR3 bases are TGTGCCAGCAGTACAACCGGGTTCTCTAATGAAAAACTGTTTTTT. Using reference TRBV25-1 and TRBJ1-4 for the parts outside the CDR3, the full variable domain is EADIYQTPRYLVIGTGKKITLECSQTMGHDKMYWYQQDPGMELHLIHYSYGVNSTEKGDLSSESTVSRIRTEHFPLTLESARPSHTSQYLCASSTTGFSNEKLFFGSGTQLSVL.

The chain couples TRBV4-3 to TRBJ2-3, with TRBD2 matching over 10 bases. V lost 0 bases to trimming and J lost 0 bases; unmatched junction nucleotides: 6. The germline V gene has CDR1 LGHNA and CDR2 YSLEER. The CDR3 has 18 amino acids. Written as DNA, the CDR3 is TGCGCCAGCAGCCAAGAGAGAGCGGGAGGGCCGAGCACAGATACGCAGTATTTT. Amino acid sequence: CASSQERAGGPSTDTQYF.

The chain combines TRBV6-5 with TRBJ1-2; D remains unclear. The CDR3 consists of 12 residues. V was clipped by 8 bases and J by 11 bases, with 18 bases between them. From germline, CDR1 is MNHEY and CDR2 SVGAGI. CDR3 in DNA: TGTGCCAGCTCTACGTGGCGAGGAGGGTACACCTTC. It specifies CASSTWRGGYTF.

This clone was seen a single time. The chain carries TRBV9 and TRBJ2-3; a weak D match, TRBD1 (6 bases). With 0 bases removed from V and 2 bases from J, the gap between germline ends came to 7 bases. Per the germline V gene, CDR1 is SGDLS and CDR2 is YYNGEE. The CDR3 contains 14 residues. The DNA of the CDR3 is TGTGCCAGCAGCGTAGGACAGGCCACAGATACGCAGTATTTT. Encoded protein: CASSVGQATDTQYF.

The rearrangement joins TRBV6-1 to TRBJ2-7; D may be TRBD1 (5 bases). In germline, CDR1 is MNHNS, CDR2 SASEGT. The CDR3 has 14 amino acids. The germline V and J ends were trimmed by 6 bases and 0 bases, with 12 bases remaining between them. CDR3 in DNA: TGTGCCAGCAGCGGCAGGGAAAGCTCCTACGAGCAGTACTTC. Protein: CASSGRESSYEQYF.

The genes are TRBV10-1 and TRBJ1-2, with 8 positions matching TRBD1. The ends lost 5 bases at V and 4 bases at J; junction bases unmatched: 3. Germline CDR1 reads WNHNN; CDR2 reads SYGVQD (reference sequence). The CDR3 runs 13 residues. The CDR3 DNA reads TGCGCCAGCAGTTCAGGGGGCGGCTATGGCTACACCTTC. Encoded protein: CASSSGGGYGYTF.

In its sample, this clone was seen once. The J gene is TRBJ1-1, the V gene TRBV28; maybe TRBD1 (5 bases). Germline loops: CDR1 MDHEN, CDR2 SYDVKM. Trimming took off 6 bases at V and 0 bases at J, with 17 bases between the two ends. This CDR3 contains 16 residues. The CDR3, as DNA: TGTGCCAGCAGCGGACAACGTTGGGGGGTGAACACTGAAGCTTTCTTT. It encodes CASSGQRWGVNTEAFF. The variable domain in full, completed from reference TRBV28 and TRBJ1-1, reads DVKVTQSSRYLVKRTGEKVFLECVQDMDHENMFWYRQDPGLGLRLIYFSYDVKMKEKGDIPEGYSVSREKKERFSLILESASTNQTSMYLCASSGQRWGVNTEAFFGQGTRLTVV.

The chain is built from TRBV27 and TRBJ2-3; the match to TRBD2 covers 7 bases. The CDR3 sequence is 18 residues long. Germline CDR1 and CDR2: MNHEY and SMNVEV (reference sequence). The V and J ends lost 4 bases and 2 bases, in that order; junction bases with no gene match: 15. CDR3 protein: CASSSIIVALADTDTQYF. The CDR3 DNA reads as TGTGCCAGCAGTTCGATTATTGTCGCGCTAGCGGACACAGATACGCAGTATTTT.

The chain has TRBV28 and TRBJ1-5; a possible D gene is TRBD1 (5 bases). Trimming removed 10 bases at V and 0 bases at J, with 13 bases between. CDR3 length equals 14 residues. Germline loops: CDR1 MDHEN, CDR2 SYDVKM. The DNA of the CDR3 is TGTGCCATCACGGGGGGGGTTAGCAATCAGCCCCAGCATTTT. This encodes CAITGGVSNQPQHF.

The sample holds one count of this clone. V and J are TRBV5-1 and TRBJ2-2; TRBD1 is a possible D gene (6 bases). This CDR3 region has 14 residues. The V gene lost 3 bases and the J gene lost 5 bases, with 11 bases spanning the gap. Germline V CDR1 and CDR2: SGHRS, YFSETQ. CDR3 sequence: CASSSYRETGELFF. CDR3 bases: TGCGCCAGCAGCTCCTACAGGGAGACCGGGGAGCTGTTTTTT.

The genes are TRBV7-5 and TRBJ1-1. TRBV7-5 is termed a pseudogene. This CDR3 has 12 amino acids. The CDR3 here is CASDSEDPEAFF. The CDR3 DNA is TGTGCCAGCGACTCAGAGGATCCTGAAGCTTTCTTT.

The rearrangement uses TRBV27 and TRBJ2-1; 13 nucleotides match TRBD2. The V segment lost 5 bases and the J segment 8 bases; nucleotides outside the gene matches: 6. Germline V gene lookup returns CDR1 MNHEY and CDR2 SMNVEV (reference sequence). The CDR3 loop spans 15 amino acids. This CDR3 is CASSPGLAGADEQFF. The CDR3 DNA is TGTGCCAGCAGTCCCGGACTAGCGGGAGCCGATGAGCAGTTCTTC.

Here the CDR3 DNA reads TGTGCCATCAGTGCTAAAGCGGGGGCCCACCCACCCGGGGAGCTGTTTTTT. Translation gives CAISAKAGAHPPGELFF. The chain links TRBV10-3 to TRBJ2-2; 8 bases match TRBD2. Germline V gives CDR1 ENHRY, CDR2 SYGVKD. There are 17 residues in the CDR3. V lost 4 bases to trimming and J lost 6 bases; unmatched junction nucleotides: 13.

This chain uses TRBV6-5 with TRBJ1-6; TRBD1 aligns across 12 bases. CDR3 size: 15 residues. CDR1 is MNHEY, CDR2 SVGAGI, per germline. J was trimmed by 10 bases and V by 6 bases; bases with no gene match: 7. CDR3: CASREGQGAWSPLHF. The CDR3 DNA reads TGTGCCAGCAGGGAGGGACAGGGGGCTTGGTCACCCCTCCACTTT.

CDR3 amino acids: CASSLAPGQLYGYTF. CDR3 sequence (DNA): TGTGCCAGCAGCTTAGCCCCGGGACAGCTCTATGGCTACACCTTC. The rearrangement joins TRBV7-9 to TRBJ1-2; 7 bases align to TRBD1. CDR1 is SEHNR and CDR2 is FQNEAQ in the germline V gene (reference sequence). V was clipped by 0 bases and J by 4 bases; unmatched bases: 5. The CDR3 covers 15 residues.

The chain carries TRBV19 and TRBJ2-1; D is perhaps TRBD1 (6 bases). V was shortened by 1 base and J by 9 bases, with 7 bases between the two germline ends. CDR1 is LNHDA and CDR2 is SQIVND in the germline V gene (reference sequence). The CDR3 loop spans 12 amino acids. This CDR3 reads CASSIGGGEQFF. As DNA, the CDR3 is TGTGCCAGTAGTATAGGAGGGGGTGAGCAGTTCTTC.

This rearrangement joins TRBV6-5 to TRBJ1-1; D remains ambiguous. The CDR3 covers 13 residues. Germline CDR1 is MNHEY and CDR2 is SVGAGI. Trimming shortened V by 0 bases and J by 8 bases, and 10 bases separated the two germline ends. The CDR3 protein is CASSYSGWKEAFF. The CDR3 coding sequence is TGTGCCAGCAGTTACTCGGGCTGGAAGGAAGCTTTCTTT.

CDR3 sequence: CASSMSGSGYYGYTF. Written as DNA, the CDR3 is TGTGCCAGTAGTATGTCGGGGAGTGGGTACTATGGCTACACCTTC. The chain recombines TRBV19 with TRBJ1-2; D unresolved. V was shortened by 3 bases and J by 3 bases, with 14 bases between the two germline ends. The CDR3 consists of 15 residues. Germline values: CDR1 LNHDA, CDR2 SQIVND (reference sequence).

This chain joins TRBV27 and TRBJ2-7; D uncertain. Trimming left V 0 bases short and J 1 base short, with 7 bases between. The CDR3 totals 14 residues. Germline CDR1 and CDR2: MNHEY and SMNVEV (reference sequence). The CDR3 nucleotides read TGTGCCAGCAGTTTATCGAAGACGTCCTACGAGCAGTACTTC. Residues: CASSLSKTSYEQYF.

The V gene is TRBV5-6, the J gene TRBJ2-1, with unresolved D. Trimming pared 2 bases from V and 0 bases from J, leaving 6 bases between. Per germline, CDR1 SGHDT and CDR2 YYEEEE. CDR3 length: 14 amino acids. CDR3 sequence reads: CASSLQISYNEQFF. The CDR3 region has the DNA TGTGCCAGCAGCTTACAGATCTCCTACAATGAGCAGTTCTTC.

This chain uses TRBV7-9 with TRBJ2-7; 7 nucleotides match TRBD1. The J segment lost 2 bases and the V segment lost 5 bases, leaving 9 bases of the junction unmatched. Germline CDR1 and CDR2: SEHNR and FQNEAQ (reference sequence). The CDR3 runs 15 residues. The CDR3 region is CASSAHRGLPYEQYF. Written as DNA, the CDR3 is TGTGCCAGCAGCGCGCACAGGGGATTACCCTACGAGCAGTACTTC.

A single count supports this clone. The chain has TRBV7-9 and TRBJ2-3; D might be TRBD1 (5 bases). V lost 3 bases and J 6 bases, leaving 10 bases between the germline ends. Germline CDR1 SEHNR, CDR2 FQNEAQ (reference sequence). The CDR3 sequence is 13 residues long. The CDR3 DNA sequence: TGTGCCAGCAGCTTCAGATCAGGGGATACGCAGTATTTT. It is translated as CASSFRSGDTQYF.